Following are 4 T cell receptor beta chains from one sample sequenced in a study of blood T cell repertoires in COVID-19 (dated by TCRdb to about 2020). Library creation used the immunoSEQ multiplex PCR assay. This immuneACCESS table, as held by TCRdb, lists in-frame sequences with V and J called but not all clones. Of the missing ones, under half trace to an unresolved V gene in checked studies; the others have no known cause. Recorded for this sample are fewer than 250,000 clones; around nine tenths of them occurred a single time. Of the sample, approximately 2.9% is held by the ten largest clones. The sequenced material came from peripheral blood. These receptors came from a man aged 60-69 years with acute or convalescent COVID-19.

This clone is a singleton in its sample. The rearrangement links TRBV18 to TRBJ2-2, with TRBD2 identical over 14 bases. Germline CDR1 and CDR2: KGHSH and LQKENI. The J segment lost 0 bases and the V segment lost 1 base, leaving 7 bases of the junction unmatched. The CDR3 is 20 amino acids. The CDR3 region is CASSPLPGLAGAANTGELFF. The DNA for the CDR3 is TGTGCCAGCTCACCACTTCCGGGACTAGCGGGGGCCGCGAACACCGGGGAGCTGTTTTTT.

The chain recombines TRBV7-9 with TRBJ2-7, with 9 bases matching TRBD1. The germline gives CDR1 SEHNR, CDR2 FQNEAQ (reference sequence). Germline trimming cut 0 bases from V and 2 bases from J; bases unmatched to any gene: 2. This CDR3 has 15 amino acids. The CDR3 region has the DNA TGTGCCAGCAGCTTAGCCGGGACAGGGCCCTACGAGCAGTACTTC. The encoded protein is CASSLAGTGPYEQYF.

This clone occurred once. Other nucleotide sequences in the sample specify the same CDR3. This sequence joins TRBV18 and TRBJ1-2; unclear D gene. Deletions cut 2 bases from V and 5 bases from J, with 12 bases between. Per the germline V gene, CDR1 is KGHSH and CDR2 is LQKENI. The CDR3 consists of 14 residues. DNA for the CDR3: TGTGCCAGCTCACCAGCCTTATCGGGGTATGGCTACACCTTC. It codes for CASSPALSGYGYTF.

This clone was counted a single time. The chain uses TRBV11-2 and TRBJ2-5; the D gene is possibly TRBD2 (5 bases). The CDR3 covers 17 residues. Looked up from germline, CDR1 is SGHAT and CDR2 is FQNNGV. Trimming left V 3 bases short and J 2 bases short, with 19 bases between. The CDR3 DNA follows: TGTGCCAGCAGCTTTCGGGGAGTCGGCCCCACTCAAGAGACCCAGTACTTC. Amino acids: CASSFRGVGPTQETQYF.